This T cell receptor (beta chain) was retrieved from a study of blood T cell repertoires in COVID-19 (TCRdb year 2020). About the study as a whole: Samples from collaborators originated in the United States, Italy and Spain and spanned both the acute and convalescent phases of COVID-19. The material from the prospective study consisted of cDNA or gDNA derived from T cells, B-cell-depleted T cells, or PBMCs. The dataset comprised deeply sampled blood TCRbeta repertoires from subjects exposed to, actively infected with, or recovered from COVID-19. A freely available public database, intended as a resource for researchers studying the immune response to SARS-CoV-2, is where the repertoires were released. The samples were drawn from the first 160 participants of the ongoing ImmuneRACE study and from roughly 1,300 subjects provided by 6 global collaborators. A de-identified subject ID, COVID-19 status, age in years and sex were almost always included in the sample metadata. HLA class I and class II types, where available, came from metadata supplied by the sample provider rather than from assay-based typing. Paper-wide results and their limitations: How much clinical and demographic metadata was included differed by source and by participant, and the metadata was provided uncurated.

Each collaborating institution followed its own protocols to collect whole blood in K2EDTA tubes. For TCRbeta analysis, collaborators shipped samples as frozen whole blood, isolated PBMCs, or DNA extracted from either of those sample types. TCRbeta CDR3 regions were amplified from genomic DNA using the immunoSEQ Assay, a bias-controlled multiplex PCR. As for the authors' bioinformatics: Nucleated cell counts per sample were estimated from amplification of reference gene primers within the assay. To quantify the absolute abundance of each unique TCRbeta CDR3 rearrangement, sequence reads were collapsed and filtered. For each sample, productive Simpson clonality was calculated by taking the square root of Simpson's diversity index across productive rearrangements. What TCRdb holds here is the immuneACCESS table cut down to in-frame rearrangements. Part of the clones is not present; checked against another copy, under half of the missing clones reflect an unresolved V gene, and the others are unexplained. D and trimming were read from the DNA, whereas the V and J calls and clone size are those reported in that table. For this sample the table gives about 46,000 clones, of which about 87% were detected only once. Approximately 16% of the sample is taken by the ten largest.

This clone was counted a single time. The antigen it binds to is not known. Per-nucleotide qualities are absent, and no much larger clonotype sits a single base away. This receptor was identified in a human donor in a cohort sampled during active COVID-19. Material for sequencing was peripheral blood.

The CDR3 region has the sequence CASSLQVMNTEAFF. The DNA reads TGTGCCAGCAGTTTACAGGTTATGAACACTGAAGCTTTCTTT. The rearranged chain carries TRBV28 and TRBJ1-1; the D gene cannot be resolved reliably. V loses 2 bases, J loses 0 bases, and the germline ends lie 7 bases apart. Spanning cysteine to phenylalanine, the CDR3 consists of 14 amino acids. Only the CDR3 part of the read is kept: 42 bases, read in frame from the first base. The germline V gene yields MDHEN for CDR1 and SYDVKM for CDR2.